This T cell receptor beta chain was profiled in a study of shared clonotypes between healthy human individuals. Across the study: The cohort had a couple of women and three men, ages 18 to 49. Study results and limitations: Blood alone was sampled, and tissue repertoires likely differ. The study drew on few donors, limiting represented genetic and exposure-history diversity.

V was clipped by 0 bases and J by 7 bases, with 10 bases between them. This CDR3 is built from 14 residues. Germline V gene sequence: CDR1 MNHEY, CDR2 SVGAGI. As regards this clone: No antigen is known for it.

The naive CD8 subset, CD45RO-negative cells positively selected for CCR7, excluded terminally differentiated effector memory CD45RA+ cells. Genomic DNA belonging to each subset was distributed in equal measure over several immunoSEQ plates. Here immunoSEQ multiplex PCR was the method, and the copy in TCRdb shows in-frame clones only, minus some. The sample has about 800,000 clones, approximately 96% seen once. The TCR was taken from a man aged 25-45 years in good health. The sequencing input was naive CD8+ T cells sorted from blood. The rearrangement joins TRBV6-5 to TRBJ2-1, with a weak D call TRBD2 (5 bases). CDR3 amino acids: CASSYSVTGNEQFF. The CDR3 region has the DNA TGTGCCAGCAGTTACTCCGTTACGGGAAATGAGCAGTTCTTC.